Below are 21 T cell receptor beta chains sequenced from a single sample in a study of PD-L1 blockade in urothelial cancer. Some clones are missing from TCRdb's copy, which holds only in-frame ones; the method was immunoSEQ multiplex PCR. The table shows under 100,000 clones, with 82% occurring only once. The specimen comprised PBMCs, sampled around atezolizumab (anti-PD-L1) treatment. Receptors originate from a man between 70 and 80 years old with urothelial cancer.

Only one count was recorded for this clone. The chain is built from TRBV30 and TRBJ2-7, with a possible D match to TRBD2 (6 bases). Per the germline V gene, CDR1 is GTSNPN and CDR2 is SVGIG (reference sequence). Trimming removed 7 bases at V and 7 bases at J, with 20 bases between. The CDR3 covers 13 residues. CDR3 nucleotide sequence: TGTGCCTTTCCTGAGCGGGTGGTTCTGGAGCAGTACTTC. Residues: CAFPERVVLEQYF.

The rearrangement joins TRBV5-6 to TRBJ2-3; D is perhaps TRBD1 (6 bases). The germline gives CDR1 SGHDT, CDR2 YYEEEE. V lost 4 bases and J lost 2, with 11 bases in between. The CDR3 is made up of 14 amino acids. The CDR3 protein is CASSPGVATDTQYF. The CDR3 DNA sequence: TGTGCCAGCAGCCCAGGGGTAGCCACAGATACGCAGTATTTT.

The chain carries TRBV15 and TRBJ2-7; 8 bases match TRBD2. The length of the CDR3 is 13 residues. V shed 6 bases and J 3 bases; nucleotides not matched to a gene: 4. Germline V gene sequence: CDR1 LNHNV, CDR2 YYDKDF (reference sequence). The CDR3 loop is CATRSGGIYEQYF. The CDR3 nucleotides read TGTGCCACCAGGAGCGGGGGAATCTACGAGCAGTACTTC.

In DNA form, the CDR3 reads TGTGCCAGCAGCGTAGGAGGAGGGGAGGACACCGGGGAGCTGTTTTTT. It specifies CASSVGGGEDTGELFF. The genes are TRBV9 and TRBJ2-2; D may be TRBD2 (6 bases). Trimming shortened V by 0 bases and J by 3 bases, and 12 bases separated the two germline ends. Germline loops: CDR1 SGDLS, CDR2 YYNGEE. The CDR3 length is 16 residues. The whole variable domain, filled in from reference TRBV9 and TRBJ2-2, reads DSGVTQTPKHLITATGQRVTLRCSPRSGDLSVYWYQQSLDQGLQFLIQYYNGEERAKGNILERFSAQQFPDLHSELNLSSLELGDSALYFCASSVGGGEDTGELFFGEGSRLTVL.

There are a few counts of this clone. The chain carries TRBV5-5 and TRBJ2-1; 12 nucleotides match TRBD2. From germline, CDR1 is SGHKS and CDR2 YYEKEE (reference sequence). The V and J ends lost 0 bases and 12 bases, in that order; junction bases with no gene match: 7. The CDR3 is 15 amino acids. CDR3 coding DNA: TGTGCCAGCAGCTTGGTGGCTAGCGGGGGGGTATCGCAGTTCTTC. Its protein product is CASSLVASGGVSQFF.

The genes are TRBV10-3 and TRBJ1-4; 7 bases map to TRBD1. The CDR3 is made up of 15 amino acids. Germline CDR1 ENHRY, CDR2 SYGVKD. V shed 4 bases, J shed 8 bases, and the junction held 10 bases outside the gene matches. This chain's CDR3 is CAISASEGAGEKLFF. CDR3 nucleotides: TGTGCCATCAGTGCCTCGGAGGGGGCTGGCGAAAAACTGTTTTTT.

The rearrangement joins TRBV7-2 to TRBJ2-2, with 7 bases fitting TRBD2. The CDR3 has 16 residues. Losses at the gene ends were 0 bases for V and 5 bases for J; bases not matched to a gene: 6. The germline gives CDR1 SGHTA, CDR2 FQGNSA. The DNA of the CDR3 is TGTGCCAGCAGCTTAGCGGGAGGGCCGGGGACCGGGGAGCTGTTTTTT. It is translated as CASSLAGGPGTGELFF.

The chain couples TRBV9 to TRBJ1-1; D possibly corresponds to TRBD1 (5 bases). This CDR3 comprises 15 residues. Looked up from germline, CDR1 is SGDLS and CDR2 is YYNGEE. The V end was cut by 0 bases, the J end by 3 bases, with 12 bases between. The DNA for the CDR3 is TGTGCCAGCAGCGTAGCGATAGGGGTAGACACTGAAGCTTTCTTT. Translation gives CASSVAIGVDTEAFF.

The rearrangement links TRBV18 to TRBJ2-1; D is perhaps TRBD1 (5 bases). The V gene lost 2 bases and the J gene lost 10 bases, with 15 bases spanning the gap. Per germline, CDR1 KGHSH and CDR2 LQKENI. CDR3 length equals 14 residues. CDR3 sequence reads: CASSPNLLGEEQFF. The CDR3 bases are TGTGCCAGCTCACCAAACCTATTAGGGGAAGAGCAGTTCTTC.

The chain couples TRBV4-2 to TRBJ2-7, with D maybe TRBD1 (5 bases). V dropped 0 bases and J dropped 7 bases, with 16 bases sitting between them. The CDR3 covers 15 residues. CDR1 and CDR2 from the germline V gene are LGHNA and YNFKEQ. CDR3: CASSQEVGHNGEQYF. CDR3 bases: TGTGCCAGCAGCCAAGAAGTTGGACACAACGGAGAGCAGTACTTC.

The rearrangement uses TRBV28 and TRBJ1-2; no clear D. V was cut by 3 bases and J by 3 bases, with 5 bases left in between. Germline V gives CDR1 MDHEN, CDR2 SYDVKM. This CDR3 comprises 12 residues. CDR3 DNA sequence: TGTGCCAGCAGTTTCGCGCACTATGGCTACACCTTC. This translates into CASSFAHYGYTF.

The chain has TRBV18 and TRBJ1-5; possibly TRBD1 for D (5 bases). This CDR3 region has 16 residues. Germline V gene data show CDR1 as KGHSH and CDR2 as LQKENI. Trimming removed 2 bases from V and 4 bases from J, with 15 bases in between. The CDR3 spells CASSPSGGGENQPQHF. CDR3 nucleotide sequence: TGTGCCAGCTCACCAAGCGGGGGTGGGGAGAATCAGCCCCAGCATTTT.

This chain connects TRBV9 to TRBJ2-3, with a possible D match to TRBD2 (5 bases). Trimming removed 4 bases at V and 0 bases at J, with 12 bases between. Germline values: CDR1 SGDLS, CDR2 YYNGEE. There are 15 residues in the CDR3. This CDR3 is CASSPRRTSTDTQYF. CDR3 in DNA: TGTGCCAGCAGCCCCCGGAGGACTAGCACAGATACGCAGTATTTT.

V and J are TRBV6-4 and TRBJ2-7; 9 bases agree with TRBD2. In germline, CDR1 is MRHNA, CDR2 SNTAGT. The CDR3 consists of 15 residues. V lost 3 bases, J lost 0 bases, and 3 bases stayed unmatched. CDR3 region: CASSELAGASYEQYF. In DNA form, the CDR3 reads TGTGCCAGCAGTGAACTAGCGGGTGCCTCCTACGAGCAGTACTTC.

Of note for this clone: The same CDR3 is also encoded by other DNA sequences in this sample. This chain connects TRBV7-2 to TRBJ2-2; TRBD2 matches 7 bases. This CDR3 contains 15 residues. Germline CDR1 and CDR2: SGHTA and FQGNSA. V gave up 5 bases and J gave up 2 bases; unmatched junction bases: 5. This chain's CDR3 is CASSPRGGNTGELFF. In DNA, the CDR3 is TGTGCCAGCAGCCCTCGCGGGGGTAACACCGGGGAGCTGTTTTTT.

This clone was counted once. The CDR3 DNA sequence: TGTGCCAGCAGCCCTACGGGGATCTCCTACGAGCAGTACTTC. It translates to CASSPTGISYEQYF. The rearrangement links TRBV6-5 to TRBJ2-7, with D perhaps matching TRBD2 (5 bases). V was clipped by 6 bases and J by 0 bases, with 12 bases between them. The CDR3 totals 14 residues. Per the germline V gene, CDR1 is MNHEY and CDR2 is SVGAGI.

This chain uses TRBV6-6 with TRBJ1-5; tentatively, D is TRBD1 (6 bases). The V end was cut by 6 bases, the J end by 5 bases, with 17 bases between. From germline, CDR1 is MNHNY and CDR2 SVGAGI (reference sequence). This CDR3 is built from 15 residues. Written as DNA, the CDR3 is TGTGCCAGCAGCTACCGGAGGGGGGGTGATCAGCCCCAGCATTTT. It encodes CASSYRRGGDQPQHF.

The V and J genes are TRBV11-2 and TRBJ2-3, with D possibly TRBD2 on 6 matching bases. Germline loops: CDR1 SGHAT, CDR2 FQNNGV. Between the trimmed V and J ends, which lost 2 bases and 5 bases, there was a span of 20 bases. The CDR3 is 17 residues long. CDR3 DNA sequence: TGTGCCAGCAGCTTAAGGAGCGGGTCCCGGCAGGGAGATACGCAGTATTTT. Translated: CASSLRSGSRQGDTQYF.

The chain employs TRBV2 and TRBJ1-1; 7 bases are shared with TRBD1. J lost 4 bases, V lost 6 bases, and 14 bases had no gene match. The CDR3 consists of 16 residues. Germline CDR1 is SNHLY and CDR2 is FYNNEI. The CDR3 bases are TGTGCCAGCAGAGTCACTACAGGGGCCGCGGGCACTGAAGCTTTCTTT. Its translation: CASRVTTGAAGTEAFF.

The V call is TRBV5-1, the J call TRBJ2-5, with D unclear. The CDR3 is made up of 14 amino acids. Trimming removed 0 bases from V and 2 bases from J, with 8 bases in between. Germline-derived CDR1 and CDR2 are SGHRS and YFSETQ. The CDR3 loop reads CASSLAGIQETQYF. The DNA for the CDR3 is TGCGCCAGCAGCTTGGCCGGTATACAAGAGACCCAGTACTTC.

Here the CDR3 DNA reads TGTGCCAGCAGTGTCGACACAGGGTGGGAGCAGTACTTC. It is translated as CASSVDTGWEQYF. The chain has TRBV2 and TRBJ2-7, with D tentatively TRBD1 (6 bases). The CDR3 is made up of 13 amino acids. Between the trimmed V and J ends, which lost 4 bases and 7 bases, there was a span of 14 bases. Germline CDR1 reads SNHLY; CDR2 reads FYNNEI.